The 28 T cell receptor beta chains listed next were all sequenced from one sample in a study of T cells in Graves' hyperthyroidism and ophthalmopathy. Researchers amplified the TCR beta CDR3 regions from RNA transcripts. Researchers ran a first-round RT-PCR on the TCR CDR3 using the HTBI primer set. MiXCR was run by TCRdb on the multiplex PCR reads, yielding one entry per CDR3 protein. The sample has about half a million distinct CDR3 sequences, roughly 16% seen once. Sequenced material: blood. The source of these receptors is a woman in her 30s with Graves' ophthalmopathy.

This clonotype has a single count. The chain recombines TRBV7-2 with TRBJ2-1; 7 nucleotides line up with TRBD1. The CDR3 runs to 15 residues. Per germline, CDR1 SGHTA and CDR2 FQGNSA. V gave up 5 bases and J gave up 10 bases; unmatched junction bases: 14. CDR3 loop: CASSPSKIGGNEQFF. The CDR3 coding sequence is TGTGCCAGCAGCCCATCCAAGATAGGGGGCAACGAGCAGTTCTTC.

The sample holds many counts of this clonotype. The chain employs TRBV28 and TRBJ1-1; tentatively, D is TRBD1 (5 bases). The germline V and J ends were trimmed by 2 bases and 3 bases, with 25 bases remaining between them. CDR1 is MDHEN and CDR2 is SYDVKM in the germline V gene. The CDR3 totals 19 residues. The CDR3 bases are TGTGCCAGCAGTTTACCCTCCCATCAGGGCGGAGTGGCGGACACTGAAGCTTTCTTT. Its protein is CASSLPSHQGGVADTEAFF.

This clonotype occurred a few times. The chain links TRBV12-3 or TRBV12-4 to TRBJ2-7; 8 bases match TRBD2. V shed 2 bases and J 2 bases; nucleotides not matched to a gene: 5. CDR3 length equals 15 residues. This CDR3 reads CASSLRAGVAYEQYF. The CDR3 nucleotides read TGTGCCAGCAGTTTAAGAGCGGGAGTGGCCTACGAGCAGTACTTC.

About this clonotype itself: This clone may be a read error of a much larger clone one base away. This sequence joins TRBV4-2 and TRBJ2-3; D tentatively fits TRBD1 or TRBD2 (6 bases each). The CDR3 runs to 17 residues. The germline CDR1 and CDR2 sequences are LGHNA and YNFKEQ. The CDR3 nucleotides are TGTGCCAGCGGCCAAGATGGTCAAGGAGGGGGTCGGGATACGCAGTATTTT. This codes for CASGQDGQGGGRDTQYF.

This clonotype was seen a few times. The chain links TRBV4-3 to TRBJ2-4; 8 nucleotides match TRBD1. V was clipped by 4 bases and J by 11 bases; unmatched bases: 13. The germline V gene encodes CDR1 LGHNA and CDR2 YSLEER. The CDR3 length is 15 residues. The CDR3: CASSPEGQDAKVQYF. DNA of the CDR3: TGCGCCAGCAGCCCGGAGGGACAGGACGCGAAGGTTCAGTACTTC.

This clonotype was recorded a few times. This chain joins TRBV6-2 or TRBV6-3 and TRBJ2-1; 13 nucleotides align to TRBD2. This CDR3 is built from 17 residues. The trim removed 6 bases at V and 7 bases at J, leaving 12 bases unmatched. CDR1 is MNHEY and CDR2 is SVGEGT in the germline V gene. The CDR3 bases are TGTGCCAGCAGAGGACTAGCGGGAGTTTCAGGTCCGAATGAGCAGTTCTTC. Its protein is CASRGLAGVSGPNEQFF.

The V call is TRBV19, the J call TRBJ2-5; 7 nucleotides agree with TRBD2. The CDR3 runs to 12 residues. Germline-derived CDR1 and CDR2 are LNHDA and SQIVND (reference sequence). V lost 6 bases and J lost 3; bases outside the gene matches: 1. CDR3 residues: CASSGRKETQYF. The CDR3, as DNA: TGTGCCAGTAGCGGGAGGAAAGAGACCCAGTACTTC.

This clonotype was counted only a few times. The chain joins TRBV6-9 to TRBJ1-5; 10 positions agree with TRBD1. Germline CDR1 is MNHGY and CDR2 is SVAAGI. CDR3 size: 16 residues. V shed 3 bases and J 3 bases; nucleotides not matched to a gene: 5. The CDR3 DNA reads as TGTGCCAGCAGTTACGGGACAGGGGTGAACAATCAGCCCCAGCATTTT. Translating it yields CASSYGTGVNNQPQHF.

This chain uses TRBV20-1 with TRBJ1-1; D gene uncertain. V was clipped by 6 bases and J by 5 bases, with 7 bases between them. The CDR3 runs 10 residues. CDR1 and CDR2 (germline): DFQATT, SNEGSKA (reference sequence). DNA of the CDR3: TGCAGTGCACGGGAAACTGAAGCTTTCTTT. It yields the protein CSARETEAFF.

This chain connects TRBV14 to TRBJ2-7; weak D call: TRBD1 (5 bases). This CDR3 has 17 residues. With 3 bases removed from V and 4 bases from J, the gap between germline ends came to 22 bases. CDR1 is SGHDN and CDR2 is FVKESK in the germline V gene. The CDR3 is CASSQAPGAGIVYEQYF. The CDR3 nucleotides are TGTGCCAGCAGCCAGGCCCCGGGCGCAGGGATAGTGTACGAGCAGTACTTC. Based on the CDR3 plus reference TRBV14 and TRBJ2-7, the full variable domain is EAGVTQFPSHSVIEKGQTVTLRCDPISGHDNLYWYRRVMGKEIKFLLHFVKESKQDESGMPNNRFLAERTGGTYSTLKVQPAELEDSGVYFCASSQAPGAGIVYEQYFGPGTRLTVT.

This clonotype was found a few times. The chain is built from TRBV27 and TRBJ2-3, with TRBD2 identical over 10 bases. J gave up 3 bases and V 5 bases, and 8 bases lay outside the gene matches. CDR3 size: 16 residues. Per germline, CDR1 MNHEY and CDR2 SMNVEV (reference sequence). The CDR3: CASSSSGRGGTDTQYF. The CDR3 DNA is TGTGCCAGCAGTAGCAGCGGGAGGGGTGGAACAGATACGCAGTATTTT.

This chain uses TRBV20-1 with TRBJ1-1, with TRBD1 matching over 8 bases. The V gene's germline CDR1 is DFQATT and CDR2 SNEGSKA (reference sequence). V shed 5 bases, J shed 4 bases, and the junction held 9 bases outside the gene matches. This CDR3 is 14 amino acids long. The DNA for the CDR3 is TGCAGTGCTTCTAAGACAGGGGAGGCCACTGAAGCTTTCTTT. It is translated as CSASKTGEATEAFF.

V usage is TRBV7-6 and J usage is TRBJ2-1; the match to TRBD2 covers 12 bases. Per the germline V gene, CDR1 is SGHVS and CDR2 is FNYEAQ. V trimming: 2 bases; J trimming: 7 bases; junction bases outside the gene matches: 3. CDR3 size: 15 residues. This CDR3 reads CASSLSGLAGNEQFF. CDR3 nucleotides: TGTGCCAGCAGCTTATCTGGACTAGCGGGAAATGAGCAGTTCTTC.

The gene calls are TRBV30 and TRBJ2-6; 7 nucleotides agree with TRBD1. The V segment lost 3 bases and the J segment 0 bases; nucleotides outside the gene matches: 17. The CDR3 is 20 amino acids. Germline assignment: CDR1 GTSNPN and CDR2 SVGIG (reference sequence). The CDR3 coding sequence is TGTGCCTGGAGGGTCGGACTCCGGGACAGAAGACGCTCTGGGGCCAACGTCCTGACTTTC. It translates to CAWRVGLRDRRRSGANVLTF.

The V call is TRBV6-1, the J call TRBJ2-1, with TRBD2 matching 12 bases. This CDR3 is 17 amino acids long. J lost 8 bases, V lost 6 bases, and 14 bases had no gene match. Germline-derived CDR1 and CDR2 are MNHNS and SASEGT. CDR3 residues: CASRTYRLAGAPDEQFF. The CDR3 DNA reads TGTGCCAGCAGGACCTACCGACTAGCGGGAGCCCCGGATGAGCAGTTCTTC.

This clonotype was picked up one time. This rearrangement joins TRBV6-2 or TRBV6-3 to TRBJ2-7; TRBD1 might be the D (6 bases). Germline V gene data show CDR1 as MNHEY and CDR2 as SVGEGT. This CDR3 spans 16 amino acids. V was trimmed by 5 bases and J by 4 bases, leaving 21 bases between them. CDR3 residues: CASSPGTLKLSYEQYF. The CDR3 region has the DNA TGTGCCAGCAGTCCCGGGACACTGAAATTATCTTACGAGCAGTACTTC.

This clonotype has a count of ten or more. The chain couples TRBV5-1 to TRBJ1-1; D is unclear. This CDR3 comprises 15 residues. Germline loops: CDR1 SGHRS, CDR2 YFSETQ. Between the trimmed V and J ends, which lost 1 base and 5 bases, there was a span of 15 bases. The CDR3 DNA follows: TGCGCCAGCAGCTTGCGACGCGTAGCCTCAACTGAAGCTTTCTTT. This translates into CASSLRRVASTEAFF.

The chain employs TRBV7-3 and TRBJ2-2, with unresolved D. CDR1 and CDR2 (germline): SGHTA, FQGTGA. Trimming stripped 3 bases from V and 5 bases from J, with 4 bases between. The CDR3 has 12 amino acids. The CDR3 loop reads CASSFETGELFF. In DNA form, the CDR3 reads TGTGCCAGCAGCTTCGAGACCGGGGAGCTGTTTTTT.

Ten or more counts support this clonotype. The rearrangement uses TRBV5-6 and TRBJ2-3, with D tentatively TRBD1 (6 bases). The CDR3 length is 13 residues. V was cut by 4 bases and J by 3 bases, with 9 bases left in between. Germline V CDR1 and CDR2: SGHDT, YYEEEE. The CDR3 coding sequence is TGTGCCAGCAGCGTAACAGGGACAGATACGCAGTATTTT. It encodes CASSVTGTDTQYF.

This clonotype occurred many times. The chain couples TRBV20-1 to TRBJ1-1; tentative D call: TRBD1 (6 bases). The CDR3 spans 13 residues. V was cut by 5 bases and J by 0 bases, with 10 bases left in between. Germline loops: CDR1 DFQATT, CDR2 SNEGSKA (reference sequence). The DNA of the CDR3 is TGCAGTGCTGCGGACAGAGTGAACACTGAAGCTTTCTTT. Amino acid sequence: CSAADRVNTEAFF.

The V gene is TRBV6-9, the J gene TRBJ1-2; D is uncertain. Germline V CDR1 and CDR2: MNHGY, SVAAGI. CDR3 size: 13 residues. V lost 2 bases, J lost 2 bases, and 6 bases lay in between. DNA for the CDR3: TGTGCCAGCAGTTATCTGGGAAACTATGGCTACACCTTC. Amino acid sequence: CASSYLGNYGYTF.

There are a few counts of this clonotype. J is TRBJ2-7 and V is TRBV9; D is undetermined. Germline V CDR1 and CDR2: SGDLS, YYNGEE. The CDR3 length is 15 residues. V lost 0 bases to trimming and J lost 3 bases, with 13 bases between them. The CDR3 DNA reads TGTGCCAGCAGCGTAGACCACCGGGCCGGCTACGAGCAGTACTTC. Amino acids: CASSVDHRAGYEQYF.

The sample holds a few counts of this clonotype. The chain carries TRBV20-1 and TRBJ2-5; 9 bases are shared with TRBD2. The germline gives CDR1 DFQATT, CDR2 SNEGSKA (reference sequence). V lost 2 bases, J lost 9 bases, and 16 bases stayed unmatched. This CDR3 is 16 amino acids long. CDR3 residues: CSARPFPNSGGGAQYF. The CDR3 DNA reads as TGCAGTGCTAGACCTTTCCCGAATAGCGGGGGCGGGGCCCAGTACTTC.

This sequence joins TRBV6-9 and TRBJ1-6; D unresolved. The V gene's germline CDR1 is MNHGY and CDR2 SVAAGI. V was pared by 2 bases and J by 7 bases, with 18 bases between. The CDR3 covers 17 residues. The CDR3 sequence: CASSYRWTGEANSPLHF. The CDR3 bases are TGTGCCAGCAGTTATAGATGGACCGGGGAAGCGAATTCACCCCTCCACTTT.

This clonotype was observed at least ten times. The chain couples TRBV7-2 to TRBJ2-3; D is uncertain. The CDR3 length is 14 residues. V was clipped by 4 bases and J by 3 bases, with 11 bases between them. The germline V gene has CDR1 SGHTA and CDR2 FQGNSA. CDR3 protein: CASSSRARTDTQYF. Written as DNA, the CDR3 is TGTGCCAGCAGCTCTAGGGCGAGAACAGATACGCAGTATTTT.

This clonotype was seen repeatedly, ten times or more. The chain has TRBV5-1 and TRBJ1-4, with 7 bases identical to TRBD1. The V segment lost 0 bases and the J segment 7 bases; nucleotides outside the gene matches: 12. CDR1 is SGHRS, CDR2 YFSETQ, per germline. CDR3 length: 17 amino acids. In DNA, the CDR3 is TGCGCCAGCAGCTTGGGACCTCAGGGGGAGAAGGTTGAAAAACTGTTTTTT. This sequence encodes CASSLGPQGEKVEKLFF.

V is TRBV4-3 and J is TRBJ2-7, with a weak D call TRBD2 (6 bases). CDR3 size: 16 residues. V shed 1 base and J shed 1 base, with 14 bases lying between them. The germline CDR1 and CDR2 sequences are LGHNA and YSLEER. CDR3 in DNA: TGCGCCAGCAGCCAAGCCCTACCGGGACTTTCCTACGAGCAGTACTTC. This sequence encodes CASSQALPGLSYEQYF.

The CDR3 loop is CASSQGLAGTRSTDTQYF. The CDR3 DNA follows: TGTGCCAGCTCACAAGGTCTAGCCGGAACCAGGAGCACAGATACGCAGTATTTT. The chain uses TRBV18 and TRBJ2-3, with D possibly TRBD2 on 5 matching bases. The length of the CDR3 is 18 residues. V shed 4 bases and J shed 0 bases, with 20 bases lying between them. The germline CDR1 and CDR2 sequences are KGHSH and LQKENI.